Detailed here is one TCR beta chain. The entry originates in a study of Ad26.COV2.S vaccination and SARS-CoV-2 variants. Study details: In the study, Ad26.COV2.S was injected intramuscularly once, or twice 56 days apart.

V lost 5 bases to trimming and J lost 5 bases, with 13 bases between them. Germline CDR1 is GTSNPN and CDR2 is SVGIG (reference sequence). The length of the CDR3 is 12 residues. Treatment reported: roughly 20 received Ad26.COV2.S at low or high dose, single or two shots; about 5 received placebo; per-sample allocation not given. Samples analyzed were those drawn on day 63 after the first vaccine or placebo injection. This table comes from immunoSEQ multiplex PCR, and its TCRdb copy is limited to in-frame clones, with some not included. The data show 300,000 to 400,000 clones, about 88% seen once. V usage is TRBV30 and J usage is TRBJ2-7; D gene uncertain. The source material was peripheral blood, sampled in a trial of Ad26.COV2.S vaccine versus placebo. The TCR comes from a person between 18 and 65 years old who received the Ad26.COV2.S COVID-19 vaccine or a placebo. CDR3 coding DNA: TGTGCCTGGGGGCTCAACAGTGACGAGCAGTACTTC. It yields the protein CAWGLNSDEQYF.